Listed here are 16 T cell receptor beta chains from one sample, sequenced in a study of patients and donors after allogeneic stem cell transplantation. One entry per CDR3 protein, called by TCRdb with MiXCR from the RT-PCR reads. The sample lists about 960,000 distinct CDR3 sequences; approximately 18% were seen once. The sequenced sample consisted of blood, either unsorted or a sorted T cell fraction (not recorded which). The receptors come from a human donor who was either an allogeneic HSCT recipient or a stem cell or donor lymphocyte infusion donor (not recorded which). It is not recorded whose cells these are; they may come from a transplant donor.

This clonotype was counted between two and nine times. This chain uses TRBV7-9 with TRBJ2-3, with D maybe TRBD2 (5 bases). V shed 3 bases and J shed 1 base, with 17 bases lying between them. The CDR3 length is 17 residues. Germline CDR1 SEHNR, CDR2 FQNEAQ (reference sequence). CDR3 sequence (DNA): TGTGCCAGCAGCTTTCAGAGAGGGCGAACTCGCACAGATACGCAGTATTTT. Translating gives CASSFQRGRTRTDTQYF.

The chain carries TRBV11-2 and TRBJ2-3, with D possibly TRBD1 on 5 matching bases. V was shortened by 2 bases and J by 2 bases, with 8 bases between the two germline ends. Per the germline V gene, CDR1 is SGHAT and CDR2 is FQNNGV. This CDR3 spans 14 amino acids. The CDR3 spells CASSLQGITDTQYF. The CDR3, as DNA: TGTGCCAGCAGCTTACAGGGTATCACAGATACGCAGTATTTT.

This clonotype was found a few times. The chain uses TRBV4-3 and TRBJ2-2, with D maybe TRBD2 (5 bases). Germline-derived CDR1 and CDR2 are LGHNA and YSLEER. Deletions cut 0 bases from V and 6 bases from J, with 14 bases between. The CDR3 covers 16 residues. The CDR3 DNA follows: TGCGCCAGCAGCCAAGATCAAAGTAGGACTGCCGGGGAGCTGTTTTTT. As protein: CASSQDQSRTAGELFF.

There are many counts of this clonotype. This chain uses TRBV6-2 or TRBV6-3 with TRBJ2-3; no firm D call. The germline gives CDR1 MNHEY, CDR2 SVGEGT. V lost 3 bases to trimming and J lost 1 base, with 8 bases between them. The CDR3 has 14 amino acids. In DNA form, the CDR3 reads TGTGCCAGCAGTTATTGGGAACGCACAGATACGCAGTATTTT. Protein product: CASSYWERTDTQYF.

The sample holds many counts of this clonotype. J is TRBJ2-7 and V is TRBV5-1; D ambiguous. Germline lookup yields CDR1 SGHRS and CDR2 YFSETQ. The CDR3 sequence is 14 residues long. The V and J ends lost 0 bases and 0 bases respectively, with 7 bases between them. Here the CDR3 reads CASSLEGYSYEQYF. In DNA, the CDR3 is TGCGCCAGCAGCTTGGAAGGCTACTCCTACGAGCAGTACTTC.

This clonotype has only a few counts. The chain recombines TRBV7-6 with TRBJ1-6; D perhaps matches TRBD1 (6 bases). Per the germline V gene, CDR1 is SGHVS and CDR2 is FNYEAQ. Trimming removed 5 bases at V and 9 bases at J, with 14 bases between. The CDR3 length is 14 residues. This CDR3 is CASSRRGEGSPLHF. DNA for the CDR3: TGTGCCAGCAGCCGTAGGGGGGAAGGTTCACCCCTCCACTTT.

This clonotype was seen a few times. The V call is TRBV6-5, the J call TRBJ1-2; TRBD1 aligns across 11 bases. With V trimmed by 0 bases and J by 4 bases, 7 bases remained unmatched. There are 17 residues in the CDR3. Germline CDR1 and CDR2: MNHEY and SVGAGI. CDR3 bases: TGTGCCAGCAGTTACTCGCTACCCGGGACAGGGGGCTATGGCTACACCTTC. It yields the protein CASSYSLPGTGGYGYTF.

There are many counts of this clonotype. This rearrangement joins TRBV5-1 to TRBJ1-1, with TRBD1 matching over 7 bases. Germline V gene data show CDR1 as SGHRS and CDR2 as YFSETQ. V lost 0 bases, J lost 4 bases, and 3 bases stayed unmatched. CDR3 length equals 14 residues. In nucleotides, the CDR3 is TGCGCCAGCAGCTTGGCCAGGGGGGGCACTGAAGCTTTCTTT. This translates into CASSLARGGTEAFF.

This clonotype was seen a handful of times. The V call is TRBV5-6, the J call TRBJ2-7, with TRBD2 matching over 9 bases. The CDR3 is 17 amino acids. Germline values: CDR1 SGHDT, CDR2 YYEEEE. V trimming: 2 bases; J trimming: 0 bases; junction bases outside the gene matches: 9. Here the CDR3 reads CASSFNPTAGGSYEQYF. The CDR3 bases are TGTGCCAGCAGCTTTAATCCGACAGCGGGGGGCTCCTACGAGCAGTACTTC.

This chain uses TRBV3-1 with TRBJ2-1; 7 positions agree with TRBD2. Germline CDR1 LGHDT, CDR2 YNNKEL (reference sequence). The trim removed 8 bases at V and 3 bases at J, leaving 10 bases unmatched. This CDR3 spans 15 amino acids. For the CDR3, the DNA is TGTGCCAGCCCCGTCAGGACTAGACTCTACAATGAGCAGTTCTTC. It codes for CASPVRTRLYNEQFF.

The CDR3 bases are TGCGCCAGCAGCCTCGAACCGCAGGGGAACACTGAAGCTTTCTTT. It codes for CASSLEPQGNTEAFF. The gene calls are TRBV5-1 and TRBJ1-1, with D possibly being TRBD1 (5 bases). The CDR3 consists of 15 residues. CDR1 and CDR2 from the germline V gene are SGHRS and YFSETQ. Trimming removed 4 bases at V and 1 base at J, with 14 bases between.

The chain employs TRBV6-5 and TRBJ2-1; D unclear. Germline lookup yields CDR1 MNHEY and CDR2 SVGAGI. This CDR3 is built from 14 residues. The V end lost 0 bases, the J end lost 5 bases, and 8 bases lay between the germline ends. CDR3 sequence reads: CASSYSPSNNEQFF. CDR3 coding DNA: TGTGCCAGCAGTTACTCCCCGTCCAACAATGAGCAGTTCTTC.

This clonotype was seen a few times. The chain recombines TRBV7-3 with TRBJ2-1; 8 nucleotides align to TRBD1. After removal of 2 bases from V and 8 bases from J, the junction contained 11 bases not matched to a gene. The CDR3 is 16 residues long. Germline V CDR1 and CDR2: SGHTA, FQGTGA. The CDR3 DNA reads TGTGCCAGCAGCTTATCCTCGACAGGGGCTCTCGATGAGCAGTTCTTC. Its protein product is CASSLSSTGALDEQFF.

The table lists this clonotype with a few counts. The V call is TRBV4-2, the J call TRBJ2-3, with D perhaps TRBD2 (6 bases). The germline CDR1 and CDR2 sequences are LGHNA and YNFKEQ. V shed 3 bases and J shed 3 bases, with 16 bases lying between them. The length of the CDR3 is 16 residues. CDR3 residues: CASSQYSGTATDTQYF. The CDR3 DNA reads TGTGCCAGCAGCCAGTACTCCGGGACTGCGACAGATACGCAGTATTTT.

This clonotype occurred many times. The chain uses TRBV20-1 and TRBJ1-5; D gene unclear. The germline gives CDR1 DFQATT, CDR2 SNEGSKA (reference sequence). CDR3 size: 14 residues. With 6 bases removed from V and 2 bases from J, the gap between germline ends came to 14 bases. The CDR3 region has the DNA TGCAGTGCGGTTCAACCAAGGGGCAATCAGCCCCAGCATTTT. Its protein is CSAVQPRGNQPQHF.

The J gene is TRBJ1-5, the V gene TRBV20-1, with 7 bases aligning to TRBD1. Unmatched junction bases numbered 4, after V lost 6 bases and J lost 2 bases. Germline CDR1 reads DFQATT; CDR2 reads SNEGSKA (reference sequence). This CDR3 comprises 13 residues. The CDR3 DNA follows: TGCAGTGCCAACGGACAGGGCAATCAGCCCCAGCATTTT. It yields the protein CSANGQGNQPQHF.